Listed below are T cell receptor beta chains from one sample, sequenced in a study of T cell repertoires in cytomegalovirus infection. TCRdb redid the calling of the reads with MiXCR, one entry per CDR3 protein. The sample lists about 740,000 distinct CDR3 sequences; approximately 34% were seen once. Sequencing used PBMCs. These receptors were collected from a human donor in good health (CMV status not recorded). Some clones in this sample may be carry-over from other donors' samples. Both conserved end residues are part of each CDR3. A D gene is named only where the DNA matches it firmly. Part of the rows lack a size; the others show once, few, many or a class for expanded clones.

j_call: TRBJ2-1; clone_size: few; d_call: TRBD1; v_call: TRBV7-9; cdr3_nt: TGTGCCAGCACCCCGCCGGGGACAGGGAAAAATGAGCAGTTCTTC; cdr3_aa: CASTPPGTGKNEQFF
j_call: TRBJ2-1; clone_size: -; d_call: TRBD2; v_call: TRBV19; cdr3_nt: TGTGCCAGTAAAGAGTCGGCGGGAGGGCGAGTGGGTGAGCAGTTCTTC; cdr3_aa: CASKESAGGRVGEQFF
j_call: TRBJ1-1; clone_size: -; d_call: TRBD1; v_call: TRBV5-1; cdr3_nt: TGCGCCAGCAGCTTCGACAGGGGAAGGAACACTGAAGCTTTCTTT; cdr3_aa: CASSFDRGRNTEAFF
j_call: TRBJ1-2; clone_size: -; d_call: TRBD1; v_call: TRBV4-1; cdr3_nt: TGTGCCAGCAGCCAAGATTTAAAGGGGGACAGGGGGTGGCCCTCGGACGCATATGGCTACACCTTC; cdr3_aa: CASSQDLKGDRGWPSDAYGYTF
j_call: TRBJ2-3; clone_size: -; d_call: -; v_call: TRBV6-2/TRBV6-3; cdr3_nt: TGTGCCAGCAGTTATGTGGGGGGTGTGACAGATACGCAGTATTTT; cdr3_aa: CASSYVGGVTDTQYF
j_call: TRBJ2-7; clone_size: many; d_call: TRBD1; v_call: TRBV7-2; cdr3_nt: TGTGCCAGCAGCATCGGGACAGCTAGTGGTTACGAGCAGTACTTC; cdr3_aa: CASSIGTASGYEQYF
j_call: TRBJ1-5; clone_size: -; d_call: -; v_call: TRBV5-5; cdr3_nt: TGTGCCAGCAGCTTGGTGTGGGGCTCGGATCAGCCCCAGCATTTT; cdr3_aa: CASSLVWGSDQPQHF
j_call: TRBJ2-3; clone_size: -; d_call: -; v_call: TRBV5-4; cdr3_nt: TGTGCCAGCAGCGGACAGACGGGGGATACGCAGTATTTT; cdr3_aa: CASSGQTGDTQYF
j_call: TRBJ2-3; clone_size: -; d_call: TRBD1; v_call: TRBV28; cdr3_nt: TGTGCCAGCAGTTTTCCCGGGACAGGATCCCACCTTGCGCAGTATTTT; cdr3_aa: CASSFPGTGSHLAQYF
j_call: TRBJ2-2; clone_size: many; d_call: -; v_call: TRBV6-2/TRBV6-3; cdr3_nt: TGTGCCAGCAGTTCGTCAGGCCCAAACACCGGGGAGCTGTTTTTT; cdr3_aa: CASSSSGPNTGELFF
j_call: TRBJ1-3; clone_size: few; d_call: TRBD1; v_call: TRBV7-2; cdr3_nt: TGTGCCAGCAGCTTAGGTGTTCCAGGGGGATACTCTGGAAACACCATATATTTT; cdr3_aa: CASSLGVPGGYSGNTIYF
j_call: TRBJ1-5; clone_size: -; d_call: -; v_call: TRBV18; cdr3_nt: TGTGCCAGCTCACAGGGGATTAGCAATCAGCCCCAGCATTTT; cdr3_aa: CASSQGISNQPQHF
j_call: TRBJ2-7; clone_size: few; d_call: -; v_call: TRBV6-2/TRBV6-3; cdr3_nt: TGTGCCAGCAGTTCAGTCTGGGAGCAGTACTTC; cdr3_aa: CASSSVWEQYF
j_call: TRBJ1-5; clone_size: -; d_call: -; v_call: TRBV28; cdr3_nt: TGTGCCAGCAGTTTATCTTATCAGACCCAGCAGTTT; cdr3_aa: CASSLSYQTQQF
j_call: TRBJ2-3; clone_size: many; d_call: TRBD2; v_call: TRBV7-2; cdr3_nt: TGTGCCAGCAGCTTAGTCCCTAGCGGGGCCGCCGGGGACGATACGCAGTATTTT; cdr3_aa: CASSLVPSGAAGDDTQYF
j_call: TRBJ2-7; clone_size: few; d_call: TRBD2; v_call: TRBV11-1; cdr3_nt: TGTGCCAGCAGCTTAGTTCGCCGCGGGAGGGCCGAGGCCTACGAGCAGTACTTC; cdr3_aa: CASSLVRRGRAEAYEQYF
j_call: TRBJ2-5; clone_size: few; d_call: TRBD1; v_call: TRBV7-6; cdr3_nt: TGTGCCAGCAGCCTTTACAGGGGTAGGGAGACCCAGTACTTC; cdr3_aa: CASSLYRGRETQYF
j_call: TRBJ2-5; clone_size: -; d_call: -; v_call: TRBV20-1; cdr3_nt: TGCAGTGCCGACCGGCCTTGGGCGGGACCCTCACAAGAGACCCAGTACTTC; cdr3_aa: CSADRPWAGPSQETQYF
j_call: TRBJ1-1; clone_size: -; d_call: TRBD1; v_call: TRBV6-5; cdr3_nt: TGTGCCAGCACCTACGCAGGGGGGAACACTGAAGCTTTCTTT; cdr3_aa: CASTYAGGNTEAFF
j_call: TRBJ1-1; clone_size: few; d_call: TRBD1; v_call: TRBV10-3; cdr3_nt: TGTGCCATCAGTGAGGAGAACTACAGGGGCTCGAACACTGAAGCTTTCTTT; cdr3_aa: CAISEENYRGSNTEAFF
j_call: TRBJ1-1; clone_size: many; d_call: -; v_call: TRBV7-9; cdr3_nt: TGTGCCAGCAGCTCGGTCACAGGGAACACTGAAGCTTTCTTT; cdr3_aa: CASSSVTGNTEAFF
j_call: TRBJ1-2; clone_size: few; d_call: TRBD1; v_call: TRBV12-3/TRBV12-4; cdr3_nt: TGTGCCAGCAGTTTAAGTCTTGGAAACAGGGGTAGTGGCTACACCTTC; cdr3_aa: CASSLSLGNRGSGYTF
j_call: TRBJ2-2; clone_size: few; d_call: TRBD2; v_call: TRBV15; cdr3_nt: TGTGCCACCAGCAGAGATCCCTCCCGGGGGGGTAACACCGGGGAGCTGTTTTTT; cdr3_aa: CATSRDPSRGGNTGELFF
j_call: TRBJ1-6; clone_size: -; d_call: -; v_call: TRBV28; cdr3_nt: TGTGCCAGCAGTCGCTGGGGGGGCTTAGCACCCCTCCACTTT; cdr3_aa: CASSRWGGLAPLHF
j_call: TRBJ1-2; clone_size: many; d_call: -; v_call: TRBV7-6; cdr3_nt: TGTGCCAGCAGCTTAATTTCACAGACCTATGGCTACACCTTC; cdr3_aa: CASSLISQTYGYTF
j_call: TRBJ1-1; clone_size: few; d_call: -; v_call: TRBV28; cdr3_nt: TGTGCCAGCAACGCGGGACATTTGAACACTGAAGCTTTCTTT; cdr3_aa: CASNAGHLNTEAFF
j_call: TRBJ1-5; clone_size: -; d_call: -; v_call: TRBV3-1; cdr3_nt: TGTGCCAGCAGCCAAGGTGGCAGGGGACAGCCCCAGCATTTT; cdr3_aa: CASSQGGRGQPQHF
j_call: TRBJ1-4; clone_size: -; d_call: -; v_call: TRBV5-6; cdr3_nt: TGTGCCAGCAGCTTGTATGTGGGGGACCAAAGGGCCGCAACTAATGAAAAACTGTTTTTT; cdr3_aa: CASSLYVGDQRAATNEKLFF
j_call: TRBJ2-3; clone_size: -; d_call: TRBD1; v_call: TRBV6-6; cdr3_nt: TGTGCCAGCAGATCACAGGGGACAGGATTATCAGATACGCAGTATTTT; cdr3_aa: CASRSQGTGLSDTQYF
j_call: TRBJ1-4; clone_size: -; d_call: TRBD1; v_call: TRBV28; cdr3_nt: TGTGCCAGCAGTACCGTGGACAGGAAGGATGAAAAACTGTTTTTT; cdr3_aa: CASSTVDRKDEKLFF
j_call: TRBJ1-5; clone_size: -; d_call: TRBD1; v_call: TRBV7-6; cdr3_nt: TGTGCCAGCAGCTACAGTCCCGGGACAGGGATGGAAAGCAATCAGCCCCAGCATTTT; cdr3_aa: CASSYSPGTGMESNQPQHF
j_call: TRBJ1-1; clone_size: -; d_call: -; v_call: TRBV10-3; cdr3_nt: TGTGCCATCAGTTCCGGGACGGTGAACACTGAAGCTTTCTTT; cdr3_aa: CAISSGTVNTEAFF
j_call: TRBJ2-3; clone_size: -; d_call: -; v_call: TRBV7-8; cdr3_nt: TGTGCCAGCAGACCCGCGGCGGGGAATTTTGATACGCAGTATTTT; cdr3_aa: CASRPAAGNFDTQYF
j_call: TRBJ1-1; clone_size: -; d_call: -; v_call: TRBV5-4; cdr3_nt: TGTGCCAGCAGCTCGACCCCAAGGGGCGGCACTGAAGCTTTCTTT; cdr3_aa: CASSSTPRGGTEAFF
j_call: TRBJ1-5; clone_size: -; d_call: -; v_call: TRBV19; cdr3_nt: TGTGCCAGTAGTATTTTTCAGGGGCAGGGCCTCAATCAGCCCCAGCATTTT; cdr3_aa: CASSIFQGQGLNQPQHF
j_call: TRBJ1-1; clone_size: -; d_call: TRBD1; v_call: TRBV2; cdr3_nt: TGTGCCAGCAGTCGACAGGGACTCCTCACTGAAGCTTTCTTT; cdr3_aa: CASSRQGLLTEAFF
j_call: TRBJ2-1; clone_size: -; d_call: -; v_call: TRBV19; cdr3_nt: TGTGACAGCCTTTCGGGGGCGAACAATGAGCAGTTCTTC; cdr3_aa: CDSLSGANNEQFF
j_call: TRBJ2-2; clone_size: -; d_call: -; v_call: TRBV2; cdr3_nt: TGTGCCAGCAGATCCAGATCGAACACCGGGGAGCTGTTTTTT; cdr3_aa: CASRSRSNTGELFF
j_call: TRBJ2-1; clone_size: few; d_call: TRBD2; v_call: TRBV4-2; cdr3_nt: TGTGCCAGCAGCCAAGAGGCGGGGGGGCGCGATGAGCAGTTCTTC; cdr3_aa: CASSQEAGGRDEQFF
j_call: TRBJ2-7; clone_size: -; d_call: TRBD1; v_call: TRBV30; cdr3_nt: TGTGCCTGGAGTGTGGACAGGAGCTACGAGCAGTACTTC; cdr3_aa: CAWSVDRSYEQYF
j_call: TRBJ2-6; clone_size: few; d_call: -; v_call: TRBV5-4; cdr3_nt: TGTGCCAGCAGCCGAAAAACCACAGGGTCTGGGGCCAACGTCCTGACTTTC; cdr3_aa: CASSRKTTGSGANVLTF
j_call: TRBJ2-7; clone_size: -; d_call: -; v_call: TRBV12-3/TRBV12-4; cdr3_nt: TGTGCCAGCAGACTTTCCAGCTCCTACGAGCAGTACTTC; cdr3_aa: CASRLSSSYEQYF
j_call: TRBJ2-1; clone_size: many; d_call: TRBD2; v_call: TRBV2; cdr3_nt: TGTGCCAGCAAGGGGGCTAGCGGGAGTATCAACAATGAGCAGTTCTTC; cdr3_aa: CASKGASGSINNEQFF
j_call: TRBJ1-6; clone_size: many; d_call: -; v_call: TRBV7-2; cdr3_nt: TGTGCCAGCAGTCGGTACAATTCACCCCTCCACTTT; cdr3_aa: CASSRYNSPLHF
j_call: TRBJ2-1; clone_size: many; d_call: TRBD2; v_call: TRBV7-6; cdr3_nt: TGTGCCAGCAGCCGGACTAGCGGACTCTACAATGAGCAGTTCTTC; cdr3_aa: CASSRTSGLYNEQFF
j_call: TRBJ2-7; clone_size: -; d_call: -; v_call: TRBV5-5; cdr3_nt: TGTGCCAGCAGCGCCGTGATAGGCGAGCAGTACTTC; cdr3_aa: CASSAVIGEQYF
j_call: TRBJ1-2; clone_size: -; d_call: TRBD1; v_call: TRBV2; cdr3_nt: TGTGCCAGCACCCGGACAGGGTCCTATGGCTACACCTTC; cdr3_aa: CASTRTGSYGYTF
j_call: TRBJ2-7; clone_size: many; d_call: TRBD1; v_call: TRBV28; cdr3_nt: TGTGCCAGCAGAGTCAGGACAGGGGGCGCGTACGAGCAGTACTTC; cdr3_aa: CASRVRTGGAYEQYF
j_call: TRBJ2-7; clone_size: few; d_call: -; v_call: TRBV20-1; cdr3_nt: TGCAGTTCCTCCTCACATGCACCCTACGAGCAGTACTTC; cdr3_aa: CSSSSHAPYEQYF
j_call: TRBJ2-3; clone_size: -; d_call: -; v_call: TRBV19; cdr3_nt: TGTGCCAGTAGCCGTATGGACCCCGTCACAGATACGCAGTATTTT; cdr3_aa: CASSRMDPVTDTQYF